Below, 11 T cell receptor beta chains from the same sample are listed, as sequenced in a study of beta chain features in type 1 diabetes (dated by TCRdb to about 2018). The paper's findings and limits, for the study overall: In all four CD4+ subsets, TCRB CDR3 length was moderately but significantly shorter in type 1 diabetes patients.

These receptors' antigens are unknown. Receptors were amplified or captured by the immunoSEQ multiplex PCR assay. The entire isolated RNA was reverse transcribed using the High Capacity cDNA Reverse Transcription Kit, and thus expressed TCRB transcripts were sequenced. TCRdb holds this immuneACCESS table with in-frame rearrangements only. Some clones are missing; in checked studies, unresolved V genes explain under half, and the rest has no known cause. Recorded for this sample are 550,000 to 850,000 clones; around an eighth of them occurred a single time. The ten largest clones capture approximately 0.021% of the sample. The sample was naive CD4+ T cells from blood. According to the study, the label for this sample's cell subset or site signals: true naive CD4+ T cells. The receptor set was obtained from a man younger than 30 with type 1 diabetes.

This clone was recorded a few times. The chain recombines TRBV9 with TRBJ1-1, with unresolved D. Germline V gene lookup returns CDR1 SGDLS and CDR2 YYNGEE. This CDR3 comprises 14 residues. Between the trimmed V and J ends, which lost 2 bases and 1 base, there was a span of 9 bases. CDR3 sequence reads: CASSVSNANTEAFF. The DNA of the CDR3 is TGTGCCAGCAGCGTCAGTAATGCGAACACTGAAGCTTTCTTT. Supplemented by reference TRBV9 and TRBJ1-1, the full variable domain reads DSGVTQTPKHLITATGQRVTLRCSPRSGDLSVYWYQQSLDQGLQFLIQYYNGEERAKGNILERFSAQQFPDLHSELNLSSLELGDSALYFCASSVSNANTEAFFGQGTRLTVV.

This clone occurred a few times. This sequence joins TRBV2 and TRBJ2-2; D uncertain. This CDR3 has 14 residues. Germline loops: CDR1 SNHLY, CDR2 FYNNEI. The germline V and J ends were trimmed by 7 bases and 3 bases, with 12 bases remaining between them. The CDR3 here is CASKGTPDTGELFF. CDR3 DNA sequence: TGTGCCAGCAAGGGCACACCGGACACCGGGGAGCTGTTTTTT.

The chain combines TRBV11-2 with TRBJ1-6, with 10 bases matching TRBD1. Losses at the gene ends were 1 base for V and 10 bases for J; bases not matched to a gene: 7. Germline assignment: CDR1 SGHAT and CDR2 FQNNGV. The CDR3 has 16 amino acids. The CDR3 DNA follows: TGTGCCAGCAGCTTAGTTGGGGACAGGGGATTCTCACCCCTCCACTTT. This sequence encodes CASSLVGDRGFSPLHF.

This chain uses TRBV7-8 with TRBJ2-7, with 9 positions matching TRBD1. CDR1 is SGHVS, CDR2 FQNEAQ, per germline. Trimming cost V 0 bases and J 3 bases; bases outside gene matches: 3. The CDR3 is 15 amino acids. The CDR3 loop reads CASSLAGTGLYEQYF. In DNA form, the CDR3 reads TGTGCCAGCAGCTTAGCCGGGACAGGGCTCTACGAGCAGTACTTC.

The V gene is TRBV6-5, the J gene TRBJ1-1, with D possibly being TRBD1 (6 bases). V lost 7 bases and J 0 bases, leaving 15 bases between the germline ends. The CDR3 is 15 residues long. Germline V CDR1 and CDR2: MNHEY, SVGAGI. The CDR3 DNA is TGTGCCAGCACAGAGGGGGGGTCCATGAACACTGAAGCTTTCTTT. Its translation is CASTEGGSMNTEAFF.

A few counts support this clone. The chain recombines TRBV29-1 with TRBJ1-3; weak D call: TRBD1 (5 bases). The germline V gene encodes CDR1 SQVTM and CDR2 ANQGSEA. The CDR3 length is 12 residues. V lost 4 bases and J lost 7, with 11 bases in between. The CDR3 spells CSVGDGGNTIYF. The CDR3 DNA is TGCAGCGTTGGTGATGGGGGGAACACCATATATTTT.

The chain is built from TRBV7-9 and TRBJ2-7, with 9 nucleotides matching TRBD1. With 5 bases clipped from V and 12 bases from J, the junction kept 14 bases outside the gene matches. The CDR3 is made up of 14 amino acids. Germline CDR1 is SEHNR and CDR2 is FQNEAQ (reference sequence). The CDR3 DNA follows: TGTGCCAGCAGCGCGCCGGGACAGGGTTTGGATTGGTACTTC. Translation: CASSAPGQGLDWYF.

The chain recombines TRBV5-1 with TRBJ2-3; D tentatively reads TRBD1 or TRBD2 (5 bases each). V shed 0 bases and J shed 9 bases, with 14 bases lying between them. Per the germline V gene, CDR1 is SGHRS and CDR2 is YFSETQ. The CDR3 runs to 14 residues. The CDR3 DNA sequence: TGCGCCAGCAGCTTGGGGGGACCCGCGAGAACGCAGTATTTT. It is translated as CASSLGGPARTQYF.

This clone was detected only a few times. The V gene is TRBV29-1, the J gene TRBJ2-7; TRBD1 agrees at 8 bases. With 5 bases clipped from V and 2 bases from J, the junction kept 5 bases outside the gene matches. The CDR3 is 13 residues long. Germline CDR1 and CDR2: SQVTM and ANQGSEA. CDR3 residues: CSVRTGTPYEQYF. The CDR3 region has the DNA TGCAGCGTTCGGACAGGGACCCCCTACGAGCAGTACTTC.

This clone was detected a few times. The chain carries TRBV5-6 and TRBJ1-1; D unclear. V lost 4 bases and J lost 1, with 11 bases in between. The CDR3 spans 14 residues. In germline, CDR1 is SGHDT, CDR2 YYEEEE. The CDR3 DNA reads TGTGCCAGCAGCCACCCGATAGGGAACACTGAAGCTTTCTTT. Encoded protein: CASSHPIGNTEAFF.

In DNA form, the CDR3 reads TGTGCCAGCAATCTACAGGGCGACACTGAAGCTTTCTTT. It specifies CASNLQGDTEAFF. The genes are TRBV2 and TRBJ1-1; perhaps TRBD1 as D (6 bases). Germline loops: CDR1 SNHLY, CDR2 FYNNEI. Trimming stripped 7 bases from V and 3 bases from J, with 12 bases between. CDR3 size: 13 residues.